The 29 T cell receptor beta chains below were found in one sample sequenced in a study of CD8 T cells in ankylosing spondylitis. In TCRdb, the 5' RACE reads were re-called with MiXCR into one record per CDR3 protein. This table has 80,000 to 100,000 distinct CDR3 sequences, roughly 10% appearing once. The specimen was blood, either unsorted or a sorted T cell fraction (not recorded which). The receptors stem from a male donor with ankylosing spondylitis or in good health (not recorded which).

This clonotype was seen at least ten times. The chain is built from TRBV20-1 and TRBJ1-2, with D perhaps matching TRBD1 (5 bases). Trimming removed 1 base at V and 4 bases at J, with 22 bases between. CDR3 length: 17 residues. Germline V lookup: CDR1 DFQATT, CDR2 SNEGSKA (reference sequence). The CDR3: CSARVVIFLKGAYGYTF. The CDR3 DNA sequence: TGCAGTGCTAGAGTGGTTATATTTCTTAAAGGGGCCTATGGCTACACCTTC.

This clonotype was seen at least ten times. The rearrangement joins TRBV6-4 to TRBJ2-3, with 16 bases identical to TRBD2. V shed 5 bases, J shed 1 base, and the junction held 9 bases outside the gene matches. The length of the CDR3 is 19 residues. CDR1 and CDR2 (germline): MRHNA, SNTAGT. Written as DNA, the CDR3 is TGTGCCAGCAGTATGACGGGGACTAGCGGGGGGGCGGGCACAGATACGCAGTATTTT. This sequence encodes CASSMTGTSGGAGTDTQYF.

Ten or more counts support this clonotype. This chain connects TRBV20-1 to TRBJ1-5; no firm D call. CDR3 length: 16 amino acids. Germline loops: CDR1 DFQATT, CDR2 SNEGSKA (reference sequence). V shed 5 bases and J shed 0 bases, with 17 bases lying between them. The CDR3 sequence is CSARFLQPHSNQPQHF. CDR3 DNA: TGCAGTGCTCGATTTCTTCAGCCTCATAGCAATCAGCCCCAGCATTTT.

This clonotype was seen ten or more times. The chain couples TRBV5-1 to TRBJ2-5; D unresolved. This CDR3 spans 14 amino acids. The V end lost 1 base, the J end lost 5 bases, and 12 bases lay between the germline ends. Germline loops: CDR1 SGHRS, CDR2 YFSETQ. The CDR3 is CASSLIQYVETQYF. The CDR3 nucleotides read TGCGCCAGCAGCTTGATACAGTACGTGGAGACCCAGTACTTC.

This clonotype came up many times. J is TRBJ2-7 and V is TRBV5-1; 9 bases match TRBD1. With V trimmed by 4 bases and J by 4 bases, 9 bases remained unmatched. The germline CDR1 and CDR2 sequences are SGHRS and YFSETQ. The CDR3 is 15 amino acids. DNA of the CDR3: TGCGCCAGCAGCGTTGGACAGGGGCCCTATTACGAGCAGTACTTC. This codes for CASSVGQGPYYEQYF.

CDR3 coding DNA: TGCGCCAGCACCTCCGGGACAGGGGAGGGTGAAGCTTTCTTT. It yields the protein CASTSGTGEGEAFF. This rearrangement joins TRBV5-1 to TRBJ1-1; TRBD1 matches at 10 bases. J gave up 7 bases and V 6 bases, and 9 bases lay outside the gene matches. Germline CDR1 is SGHRS and CDR2 is YFSETQ. The CDR3 has 14 residues. Full variable domain (remainder filled in from reference TRBV5-1 and TRBJ1-1): KAGVTQTPRYLIKTRGQQVTLSCSPISGHRSVSWYQQTPGQGLQFLFEYFSETQRNKGNFPGRFSGRQFSNSRSEMNVSTLELGDSALYLCASTSGTGEGEAFFGQGTRLTVV.

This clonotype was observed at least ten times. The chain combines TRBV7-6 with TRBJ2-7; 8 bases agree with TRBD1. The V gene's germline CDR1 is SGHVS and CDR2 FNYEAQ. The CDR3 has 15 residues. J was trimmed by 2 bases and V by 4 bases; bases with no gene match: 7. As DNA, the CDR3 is TGTGCCAGCAGCTCCCCATACAGGGGGGCCTACGAGCAGTACTTC. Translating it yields CASSSPYRGAYEQYF. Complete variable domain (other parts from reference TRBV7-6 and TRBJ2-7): GAGVSQSPRYKVTKRGQDVALRCDPISGHVSLYWYRQALGQGPEFLTYFNYEAQQDKSGLPNDRFSAERPEGSISTLTIQRTEQRDSAMYRCASSSPYRGAYEQYFGPGTRLTVT.

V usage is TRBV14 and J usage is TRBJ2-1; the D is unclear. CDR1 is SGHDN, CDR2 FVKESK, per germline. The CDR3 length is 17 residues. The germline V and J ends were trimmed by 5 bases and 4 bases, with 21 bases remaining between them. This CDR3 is CASSTTGHAGAYNEQFF. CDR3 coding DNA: TGTGCCAGCAGCACGACGGGCCACGCAGGCGCTTACAATGAGCAGTTCTTC. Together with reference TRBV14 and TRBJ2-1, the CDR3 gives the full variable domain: EAGVTQFPSHSVIEKGQTVTLRCDPISGHDNLYWYRRVMGKEIKFLLHFVKESKQDESGMPNNRFLAERTGGTYSTLKVQPAELEDSGVYFCASSTTGHAGAYNEQFFGPGTRLTVL.

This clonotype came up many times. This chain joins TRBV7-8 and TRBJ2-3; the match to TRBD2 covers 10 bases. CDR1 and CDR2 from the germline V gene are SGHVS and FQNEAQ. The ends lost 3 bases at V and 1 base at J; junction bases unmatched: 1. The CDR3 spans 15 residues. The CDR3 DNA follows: TGTGCCAGCAGCTTCGGGACTAGCGGCACAGATACGCAGTATTTT. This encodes CASSFGTSGTDTQYF. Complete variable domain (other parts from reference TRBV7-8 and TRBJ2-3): GAGVSQSPRYKVAKRGQDVALRCDPISGHVSLFWYQQALGQGPEFLTYFQNEAQLDKSGLPSDRFFAERPEGSVSTLKIQRTQQEDSAVYLCASSFGTSGTDTQYFGPGTRLTVL.

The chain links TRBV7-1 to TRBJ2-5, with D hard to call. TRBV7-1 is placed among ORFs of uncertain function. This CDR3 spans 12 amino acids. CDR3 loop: CAGSLDQETQYF. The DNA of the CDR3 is TGTGCTGGCAGCTTAGACCAAGAGACCCAGTACTTC.

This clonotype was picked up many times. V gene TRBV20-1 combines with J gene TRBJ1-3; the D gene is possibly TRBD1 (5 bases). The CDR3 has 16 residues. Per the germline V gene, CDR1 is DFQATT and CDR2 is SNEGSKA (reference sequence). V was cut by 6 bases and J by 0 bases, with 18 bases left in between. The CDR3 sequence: CSASGGAPLSGNTIYF. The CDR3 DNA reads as TGCAGTGCATCCGGGGGAGCGCCTCTCTCTGGAAACACCATATATTTT.

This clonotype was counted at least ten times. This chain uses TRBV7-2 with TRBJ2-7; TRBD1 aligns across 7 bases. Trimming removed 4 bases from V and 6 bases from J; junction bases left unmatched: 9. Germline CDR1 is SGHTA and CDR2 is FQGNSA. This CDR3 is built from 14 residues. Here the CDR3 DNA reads TGTGCCAGCAGCTCAAGACAGGGTATCCTCGAGCAGTACTTC. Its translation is CASSSRQGILEQYF.

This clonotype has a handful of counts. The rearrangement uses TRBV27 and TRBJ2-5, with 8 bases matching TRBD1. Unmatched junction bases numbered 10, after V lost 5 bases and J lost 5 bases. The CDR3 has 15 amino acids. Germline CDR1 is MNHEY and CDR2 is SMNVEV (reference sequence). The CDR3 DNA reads TGTGCCAGCAGTCCATCGACAGGGGATGGGGAGACCCAGTACTTC. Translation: CASSPSTGDGETQYF.

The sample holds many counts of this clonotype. The CDR3 DNA reads TGCAGCGCCAGAGGCGAGGGGGCCTACGAGCAGTACTTC. This gives the protein CSARGEGAYEQYF. The chain joins TRBV29-1 to TRBJ2-7, with D perhaps matching TRBD1 (6 bases). This CDR3 region has 13 residues. Germline CDR1 and CDR2: SQVTM and ANQGSEA. The V gene lost 7 bases and the J gene lost 2 bases, with 15 bases spanning the gap.

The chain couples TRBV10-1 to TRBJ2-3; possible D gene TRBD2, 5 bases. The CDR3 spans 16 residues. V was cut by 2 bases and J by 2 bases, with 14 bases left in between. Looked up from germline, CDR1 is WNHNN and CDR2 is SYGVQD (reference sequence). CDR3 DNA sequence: TGCGCCAGCAGTGAGCGACGGATCCGGGACACAGATACGCAGTATTTT. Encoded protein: CASSERRIRDTDTQYF.

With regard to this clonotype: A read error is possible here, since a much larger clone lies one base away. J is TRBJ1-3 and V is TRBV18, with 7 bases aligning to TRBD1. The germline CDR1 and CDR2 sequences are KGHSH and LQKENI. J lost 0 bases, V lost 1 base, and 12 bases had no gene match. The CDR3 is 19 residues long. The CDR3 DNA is TGTGCCAGCTCACCACGTGAACAGGGGTTCTCTCTCTCTGGAAACACCATATATTTT. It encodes CASSPREQGFSLSGNTIYF.

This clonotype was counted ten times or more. CDR3 bases: TGTGCCAGCTCATCCCGGGACGGATACGAGCAGTACTTC. This encodes CASSSRDGYEQYF. This chain links TRBV18 with TRBJ2-7; D is perhaps TRBD1 or TRBD2 (5 bases each). Trimming removed 5 bases from V and 4 bases from J, with 12 bases in between. This CDR3 spans 13 amino acids. In germline, CDR1 is KGHSH, CDR2 LQKENI.

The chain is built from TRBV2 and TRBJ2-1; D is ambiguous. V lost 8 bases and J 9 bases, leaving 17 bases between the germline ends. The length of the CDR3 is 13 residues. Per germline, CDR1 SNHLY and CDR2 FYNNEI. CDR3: CASFRASSTEQFF. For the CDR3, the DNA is TGTGCCAGCTTCCGGGCGAGCAGCACTGAGCAGTTCTTC.

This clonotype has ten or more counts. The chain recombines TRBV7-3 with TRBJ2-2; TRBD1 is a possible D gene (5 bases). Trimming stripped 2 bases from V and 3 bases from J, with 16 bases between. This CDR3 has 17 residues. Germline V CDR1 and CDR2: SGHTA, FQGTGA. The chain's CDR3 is CASSLVSEDIDTGELFF. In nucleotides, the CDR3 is TGTGCCAGCAGCTTAGTGTCCGAGGACATAGACACCGGGGAGCTGTTTTTT.

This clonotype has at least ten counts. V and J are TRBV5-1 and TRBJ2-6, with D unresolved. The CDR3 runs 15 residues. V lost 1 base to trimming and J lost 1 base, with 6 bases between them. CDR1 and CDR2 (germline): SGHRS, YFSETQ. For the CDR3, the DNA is TGCGCCAGCAGCTTGATGGATTCTGGGGCCAACGTCCTGACTTTC. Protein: CASSLMDSGANVLTF.

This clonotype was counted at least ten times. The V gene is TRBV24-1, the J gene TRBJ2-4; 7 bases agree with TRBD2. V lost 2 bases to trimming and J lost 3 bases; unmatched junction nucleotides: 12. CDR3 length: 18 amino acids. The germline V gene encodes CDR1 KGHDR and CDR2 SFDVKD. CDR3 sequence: CATSDSSSGTIDKNIQYF. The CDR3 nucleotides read TGTGCCACCAGTGATTCCTCCTCCGGGACTATCGACAAAAACATTCAGTACTTC.

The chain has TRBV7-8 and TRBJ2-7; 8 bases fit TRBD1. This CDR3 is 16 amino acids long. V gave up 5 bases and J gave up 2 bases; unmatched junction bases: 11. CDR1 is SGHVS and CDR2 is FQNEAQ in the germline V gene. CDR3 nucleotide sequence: TGTGCCAGCAGCCTCACCCACGCACAGGGGGCCTACGAGCAGTACTTC. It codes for CASSLTHAQGAYEQYF.

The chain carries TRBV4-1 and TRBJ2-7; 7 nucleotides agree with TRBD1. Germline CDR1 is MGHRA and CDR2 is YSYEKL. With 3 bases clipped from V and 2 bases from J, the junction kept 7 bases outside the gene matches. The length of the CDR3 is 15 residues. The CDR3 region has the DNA TGCGCCAGCAGCCAGCCCGGGACAGCGACCTACGAGCAGTACTTC. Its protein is CASSQPGTATYEQYF.

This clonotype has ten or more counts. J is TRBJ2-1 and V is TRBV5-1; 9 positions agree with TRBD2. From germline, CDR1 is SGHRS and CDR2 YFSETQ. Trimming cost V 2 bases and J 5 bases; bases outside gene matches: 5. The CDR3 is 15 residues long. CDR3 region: CASSFLLAGNNEQFF. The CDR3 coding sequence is TGCGCCAGCAGCTTCTTACTAGCGGGCAACAATGAGCAGTTCTTC.

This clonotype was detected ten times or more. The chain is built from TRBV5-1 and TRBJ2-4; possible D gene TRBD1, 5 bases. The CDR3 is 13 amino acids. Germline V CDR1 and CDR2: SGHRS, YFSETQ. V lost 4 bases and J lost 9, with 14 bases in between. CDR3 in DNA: TGCGCCAGCAGCGGAACGACAGCAAGCATTCAGTACTTC. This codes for CASSGTTASIQYF.

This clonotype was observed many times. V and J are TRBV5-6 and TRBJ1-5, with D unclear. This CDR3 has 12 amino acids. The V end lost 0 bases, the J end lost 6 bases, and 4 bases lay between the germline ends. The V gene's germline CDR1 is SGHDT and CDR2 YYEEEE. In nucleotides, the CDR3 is TGTGCCAGCAGCTTGGCCGGTCAGCCCCAGCATTTT. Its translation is CASSLAGQPQHF.

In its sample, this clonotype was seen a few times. The CDR3 DNA is TGTGCCAGCAGCTTAGCGCCTGGGCCGAACACTGAAGCTTTCTTT. The encoded protein is CASSLAPGPNTEAFF. This chain joins TRBV7-9 and TRBJ1-1; no definite D call. V was shortened by 0 bases and J by 1 base, with 9 bases between the two germline ends. The CDR3 is 15 amino acids. The germline CDR1 and CDR2 sequences are SEHNR and FQNEAQ (reference sequence).

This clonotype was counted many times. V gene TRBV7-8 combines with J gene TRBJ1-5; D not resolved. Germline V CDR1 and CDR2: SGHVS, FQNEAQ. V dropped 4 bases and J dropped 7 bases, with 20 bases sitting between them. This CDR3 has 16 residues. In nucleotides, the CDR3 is TGTGCCAGCAGCTCCCGTGGTGGGCAGAGAAGGCAGCCCCAGCATTTT. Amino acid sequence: CASSSRGGQRRQPQHF.

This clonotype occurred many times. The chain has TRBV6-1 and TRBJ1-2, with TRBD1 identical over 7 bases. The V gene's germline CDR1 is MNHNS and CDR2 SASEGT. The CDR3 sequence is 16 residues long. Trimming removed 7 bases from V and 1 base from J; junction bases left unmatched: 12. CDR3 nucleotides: TGTGCCAGCAATGCGAACAGGGGCCACGTTAACTATGGCTACACCTTC. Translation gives CASNANRGHVNYGYTF.